This T cell receptor (beta chain) was identified in a study of early T cells in non-severe SARS-CoV-2 infection. Overall study results and limits: In VDJdb matching, anti-spike CD8 responses were favored while private and CD4 specificities went missing.

In its sample, this clonotype was seen many times. Its antigen is still unknown. Trimming at V came to 2 bases and at J to 1 base, leaving 3 bases not matched to a gene. This CDR3 has 15 amino acids. Germline V gene sequence: CDR1 SGHAT, CDR2 FQNNGV. The TCR library protocol was used to attach unique molecular identifiers. These identifiers were attached to individual cDNA molecules. TCRdb recomputed calls from the 5' RACE reads with MiXCR, one row per CDR3 protein. The sample gives tens of thousands of distinct CDR3 sequences, about 10% of which show up once; around 4.1% is in the top ten. This chain uses TRBV11-2 with TRBJ1-1; TRBD1 matches at 8 bases. The receptor's source is an adult who was a healthcare worker with PCR-confirmed SARS-CoV-2 infection or an uninfected control (not recorded which). Material: whole blood. This CDR3 is CASSLQGAGNTEAFF. In nucleotides, the CDR3 is TGTGCCAGCAGCTTACAGGGGGCTGGGAACACTGAAGCTTTCTTT.